This TCR beta chain was obtained from a study of T cell repertoires in cytomegalovirus infection. Study-level results: Clonotypes of TCR beta that were HLA-C-restricted and CMV-specific dominated the ex vivo response.

The CDR3 is 14 residues long. Germline CDR1 MNHNY, CDR2 SVGAGI (reference sequence). Between the trimmed V and J ends, which lost 8 bases and 0 bases, there was a span of 11 bases. This clonotype was counted only a few times. Antigen unknown. MiXCR, applied by TCRdb to the reads, yields one record per CDR3 protein. The sample contains over 300,000 distinct CDR3 sequences, 17% of which appear only once. The gene calls are TRBV6-6 and TRBJ1-5; tentatively, D is TRBD1 (5 bases). This receptor was taken from a human donor in good health (CMV status not recorded). Some clones in this sample may be carry-over from other donors' samples. Sequencing was done on a sample of PBMCs. CDR3 loop: CASQTGDSNQPQHF. For the CDR3, the DNA is TGTGCCAGCCAAACGGGGGATAGCAATCAGCCCCAGCATTTT.